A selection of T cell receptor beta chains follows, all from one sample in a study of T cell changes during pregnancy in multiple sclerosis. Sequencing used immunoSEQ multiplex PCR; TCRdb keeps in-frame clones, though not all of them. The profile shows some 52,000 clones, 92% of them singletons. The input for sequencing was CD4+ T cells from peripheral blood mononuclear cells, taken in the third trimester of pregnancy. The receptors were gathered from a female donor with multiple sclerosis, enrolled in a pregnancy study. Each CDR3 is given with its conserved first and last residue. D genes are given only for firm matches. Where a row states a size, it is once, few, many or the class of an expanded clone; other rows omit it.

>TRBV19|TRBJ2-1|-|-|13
TGTGCCAGTAGTATGAGCTCCTACAATGAGCAGTTCTTC
CASSMSSYNEQFF
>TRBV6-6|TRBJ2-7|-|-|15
TGTGCCAGCAGTTTATCAACAGGGCAAGGCTACGAGCAGTACTTC
CASSLSTGQGYEQYF
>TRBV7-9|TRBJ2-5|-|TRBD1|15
TGTGCCAGCAGCTTAGATGCAGGGGGACAAGAGACCCAGTACTTC
CASSLDAGGQETQYF
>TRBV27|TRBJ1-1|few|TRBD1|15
TGTGCCAGCAGTTTCGGGACAGGGCTCAACACTGAAGCTTTCTTT
CASSFGTGLNTEAFF
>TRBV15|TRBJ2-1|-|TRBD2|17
TGTGCCACCAGCAGGGGGCTAGCGGGATCGTACCGCAATGAGCAGTTCTTC
CATSRGLAGSYRNEQFF
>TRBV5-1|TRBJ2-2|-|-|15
TGCGCCAGCCGAGCGAGGAGGGCGGGCACCGGGGAGCTGTTTTTT
CASRARRAGTGELFF
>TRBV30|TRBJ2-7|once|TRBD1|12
TGTGCCTGGGGGACAGGGGTCTACGAGCAGTACTTC
CAWGTGVYEQYF
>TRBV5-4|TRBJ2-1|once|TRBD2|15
TGTGCCAGCAGCCCTAGCGGGGGCACCTACAATGAGCAGTTCTTC
CASSPSGGTYNEQFF
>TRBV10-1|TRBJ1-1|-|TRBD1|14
TGCGCCAGCAGACCAGGACAGGGGGGAACTGAAGCTTTCTTT
CASRPGQGGTEAFF
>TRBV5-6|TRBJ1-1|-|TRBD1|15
TGTGCCAGCAGCTCCACCCGACAGGGTAAGGCTGAAGCTTTCTTT
CASSSTRQGKAEAFF
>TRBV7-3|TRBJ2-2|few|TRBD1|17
TGTGCCAGCAGCCCCAGTTCGGGACAGGGTTTAGCCGGGGAGCTGTTTTTT
CASSPSSGQGLAGELFF
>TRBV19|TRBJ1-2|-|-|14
TGTGCCAGTTCCCGACGGGTTCCTAACTATGGCTACACCTTC
CASSRRVPNYGYTF
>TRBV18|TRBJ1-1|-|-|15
TGTGCCAGCTCACCACTGCCAGGGGAGAACACTGAAGCTTTCTTT
CASSPLPGENTEAFF
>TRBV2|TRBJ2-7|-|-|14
TGTGCCAGCAGTGAAAGCAGGGTACCCAACGAGCAGTACTTC
CASSESRVPNEQYF
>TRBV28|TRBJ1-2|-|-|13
TGTGCCAGCAGTTTAGCGGGTCCGGGTGGCTACACCTTC
CASSLAGPGGYTF
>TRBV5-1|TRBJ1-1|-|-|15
TGCGCCAGCGCCTGGGCAGAACCATTGGGCTATGAAGCTTTCTTT
CASAWAEPLGYEAFF
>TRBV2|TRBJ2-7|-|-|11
TGTGCCAGCGGGGGGTTCTACGAGCAGTACTTC
CASGGFYEQYF
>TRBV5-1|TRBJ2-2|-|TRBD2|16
TGCGCCAGCAGCTTGGACTTAGCGGGTAACACCGGGGAGCTGTTTTTT
CASSLDLAGNTGELFF
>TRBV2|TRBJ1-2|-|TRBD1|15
TGTGCCAGCAGCGAAAGTTCCGGGACAGGGAATGGCTACACCTTC
CASSESSGTGNGYTF
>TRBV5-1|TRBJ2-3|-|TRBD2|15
TGCGCCAGCAGCTTACGGACTAGCGCCACAGATACGCAGTATTTT
CASSLRTSATDTQYF
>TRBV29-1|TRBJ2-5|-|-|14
TGCAGCGTGTCCCCCCGGGGAGGCCAGGAGACCCAGTACTTC
CSVSPRGGQETQYF
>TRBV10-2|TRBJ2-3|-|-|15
TGCGCCAGCAGTGGACCTTTCAGGATGAGAGATACGCAGTATTTT
CASSGPFRMRDTQYF
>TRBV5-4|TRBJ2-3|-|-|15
TGTGCCAGCAGCTTGGGTCCGGGGATCACAGATACGCAGTATTTT
CASSLGPGITDTQYF
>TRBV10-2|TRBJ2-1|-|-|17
TGCGCCAGCAGTGAGTCGGGCCTCAGGGGCTCCTACAATGAGCAGTTCTTC
CASSESGLRGSYNEQFF
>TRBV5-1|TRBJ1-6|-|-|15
TGCGCCAGCAGCTTGGAACAGGGATACGATTCACCCCTCCACTTT
CASSLEQGYDSPLHF
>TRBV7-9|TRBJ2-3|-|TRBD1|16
TGTGCCAGCAGCTCAACCGGACAGGGTAGCACAGATACGCAGTATTTT
CASSSTGQGSTDTQYF
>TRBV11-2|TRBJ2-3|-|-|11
TGTGCCAGCAGCCCAGGGGATACGCAGTATTTT
CASSPGDTQYF
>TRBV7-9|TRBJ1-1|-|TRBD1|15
TGTGCCAGCCAGGACAGGGAGAGGTTACGAACTGAAGCTTTCTTT
CASQDRERLRTEAFF
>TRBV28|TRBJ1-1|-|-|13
TGTGCCAGCAGCTTTCTAAGGAACACTGAAGCTTTCTTT
CASSFLRNTEAFF
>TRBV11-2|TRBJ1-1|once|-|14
TGTGCCAGCAGCTCTACGACCCGGAGGGCTGAAGCTTTCTTT
CASSSTTRRAEAFF
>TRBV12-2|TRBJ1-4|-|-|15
TGTGCAAGTCGCTTAGAGGCAGGGAGGGATGAAAAACTGTTTTTT
CASRLEAGRDEKLFF
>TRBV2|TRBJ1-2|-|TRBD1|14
TGTGCCAGCAGTCCCCAGGGGGCCGGTTATGGCTACACCTTC
CASSPQGAGYGYTF
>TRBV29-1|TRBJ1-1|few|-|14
TGCAGCGTTGAACGTCGACAAGCGAACACTGAAGCTTTCTTT
CSVERRQANTEAFF
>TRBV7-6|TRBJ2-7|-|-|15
TGTGCCAGCAGCTCCATTACAGGGACGGACGACGAGCAGTACTTC
CASSSITGTDDEQYF
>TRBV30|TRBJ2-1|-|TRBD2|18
TGTGCCTGGAGTGTAGGGACTAGTACGAAAGCTACCTACAATGAGCAGTTCTTC
CAWSVGTSTKATYNEQFF
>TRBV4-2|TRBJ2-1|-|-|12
TGTGCCAGCAGCCAGAGGGTCGATGAGCAGTTCTTC
CASSQRVDEQFF
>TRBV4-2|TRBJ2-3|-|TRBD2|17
TGTGCCAGCGGCAGAGGAACTAGCGGGAGTCAAGGAGATACGCAGTATTTT
CASGRGTSGSQGDTQYF
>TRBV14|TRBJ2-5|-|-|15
TGTGCCAGCAGCCAATGGGCAGGGGCCCAAGAGACCCAGTACTTC
CASSQWAGAQETQYF
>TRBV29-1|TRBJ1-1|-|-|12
TGCAGCGGTCGACAGACGAACACTGAAGCTTTCTTT
CSGRQTNTEAFF
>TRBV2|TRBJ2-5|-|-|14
TGTGCCAGCAGAGTCGGGGGTCCCCAAGAGACCCAGTACTTC
CASRVGGPQETQYF
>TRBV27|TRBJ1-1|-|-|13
TGTGCCAGCAGTCAGTACAGGGAGACTGAAGCTTTCTTT
CASSQYRETEAFF
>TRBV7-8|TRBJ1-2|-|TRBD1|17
TGTGCCAGCAGCTTAGGATTCGCAGGGACAGGGAACTATGGCTACACCTTC
CASSLGFAGTGNYGYTF
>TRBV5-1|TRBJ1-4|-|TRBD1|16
TGCGCCAGCAGCTTGGGGGCAACAGGGGACGGGGAAAAACTGTTTTTT
CASSLGATGDGEKLFF
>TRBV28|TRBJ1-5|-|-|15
TGTGCCAGCAGTTTTCGAGGATATAGCAATCAGCCCCAGCATTTT
CASSFRGYSNQPQHF
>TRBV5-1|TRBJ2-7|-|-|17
TGCGCCAGCAGCTTGGTGGGCATCGGCGGGCTCCTCTACGAGCAGTACTTC
CASSLVGIGGLLYEQYF
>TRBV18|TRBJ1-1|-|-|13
TGTGCCAGCTTCCCTTTTTTGAACACTGAAGCTTTCTTT
CASFPFLNTEAFF
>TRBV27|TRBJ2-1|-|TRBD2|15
TGTGCCAGCAGGTCCCTTAGCGGGAGGGCCCGGGAGCAGTTCTTC
CASRSLSGRAREQFF
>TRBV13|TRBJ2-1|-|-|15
TGTGCCAGCAGCTCCAAGGGGGGGAGGTACAATGAGCAGTTCTTC
CASSSKGGRYNEQFF
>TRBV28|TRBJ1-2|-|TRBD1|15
TGTGCCAGCAGCTCAGGCAGGGGGCGCGACTATGGCTACACCTTC
CASSSGRGRDYGYTF
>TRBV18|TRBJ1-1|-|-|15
TGTGCCAGCTCACTAGGGACTGCTATGAACACTGAAGCTTTCTTT
CASSLGTAMNTEAFF
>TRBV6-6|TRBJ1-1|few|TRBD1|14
TGTGCCAGCAGCCCATTAGCAGGGGGTACTGAAGCTTTCTTT
CASSPLAGGTEAFF
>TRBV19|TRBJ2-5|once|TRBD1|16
TGTGCCAGTAGATCTAACCGGGACAGGGTAACTGAGACCCAGTACTTC
CASRSNRDRVTETQYF
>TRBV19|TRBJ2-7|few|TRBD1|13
TGTGCCAGTAGTGGAAGGGGGCAATACGAGCAGTACTTC
CASSGRGQYEQYF
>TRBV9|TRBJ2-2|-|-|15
TGTGCCAGCAGCGTATTTGACTCGAACACCGGGGAGCTGTTTTTT
CASSVFDSNTGELFF
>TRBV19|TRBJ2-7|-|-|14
TGTGCCAGTAGAAGGAGCACCCGATCCTACGAGCAGTACTTC
CASRRSTRSYEQYF